This T cell receptor beta chain was recovered during a study of blood T cell repertoires in COVID-19. Study-wide context: Italy, Spain and the United States were the sources of the convalescent and acute COVID-19 samples. T cells, B-cell-depleted T cells, or PBMCs provided the cDNA or gDNA that served as material.

Trimming at V came to 0 bases and at J to 0 bases, leaving 6 bases not matched to a gene. CDR3 length: 17 amino acids. Germline CDR1 and CDR2: MNHNS and SASEGT. Produced via immunoSEQ multiplex PCR; TCRdb's table is partial and in-frame only. Among about 250,000 clones, about four fifths were seen once, and the ten largest hold roughly 10%. The chain combines TRBV6-1 with TRBJ2-3, with 7 bases aligning to TRBD2. The clonotype originates from an older man with acute or convalescent COVID-19. The sample was peripheral blood. The CDR3 protein is CASSEAISGVSTDTQYF. For the CDR3, the DNA is TGTGCCAGCAGTGAAGCGATAAGCGGGGTTAGCACAGATACGCAGTATTTT.